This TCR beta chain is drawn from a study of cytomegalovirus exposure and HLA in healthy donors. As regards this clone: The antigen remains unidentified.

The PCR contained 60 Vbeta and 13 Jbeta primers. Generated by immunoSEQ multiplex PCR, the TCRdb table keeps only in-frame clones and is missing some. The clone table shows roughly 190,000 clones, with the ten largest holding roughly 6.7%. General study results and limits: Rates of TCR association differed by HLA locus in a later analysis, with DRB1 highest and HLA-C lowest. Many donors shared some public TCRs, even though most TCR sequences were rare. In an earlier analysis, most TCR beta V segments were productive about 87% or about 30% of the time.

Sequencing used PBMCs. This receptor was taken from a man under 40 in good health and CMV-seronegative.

CDR3 nucleotides: TGTGCCAGCAGTCCCGCAGGGGCGGGGGGATACACAGATACGCAGTATTTT. Protein sequence: CASSPAGAGGYTDTQYF. V and J are TRBV27 and TRBJ2-3; TRBD2 matches 8 bases. J lost 2 bases, V lost 5 bases, and 12 bases had no gene match. Germline V gene sequence: CDR1 MNHEY, CDR2 SMNVEV (reference sequence). This CDR3 is built from 17 residues.